The text below deals with one TCR beta chain. The data were taken from a study of T cell repertoires in ileal Crohn's disease. Overall study context: Median disease duration was roughly 7.9 years; 35% smoked at surgery.

Time point here: neoterminal ileum biopsy at postoperative endoscopy, about 6 months after surgery. Sequenced by immunoSEQ multiplex PCR; TCRdb stores in-frame clones only, minus some. The sample has about 11,000 clones, 75% to 85% seen once; the top ten hold roughly 7.4%. CDR3 length equals 14 residues. The trim removed 2 bases at V and 3 bases at J, leaving 2 bases unmatched. CDR1 and CDR2 from the germline V gene are MNHEY and SMNVEV (reference sequence). This clonotype originated in an adult with Crohn's disease. The sequenced material came from ileal tissue. The chain uses TRBV27 and TRBJ1-2, with TRBD1 matching over 8 bases. The CDR3: CASSLARGHYGYTF. The CDR3 coding sequence is TGTGCCAGCAGTTTAGCCAGGGGGCACTATGGCTACACCTTC.